The entry below describes one T cell receptor (beta chain). Its antigen is unknown. Trimming removed 0 bases at V and 2 bases at J, with 9 bases between. The CDR3 runs 15 residues. The germline gives CDR1 SGHDT, CDR2 YYEEEE. In the source study's methods: ImmunoSEQ junction-only sequences lacked quality scores, so their filtering differed. Some clones are missing from TCRdb's copy, which holds only in-frame ones; the method was immunoSEQ multiplex PCR. V, J and clone size are those of that table, while D and trimming were read from the DNA. The table lists hundreds of thousands of clones, about 90% of them singletons. The sample comes from a study of shared clonotypes between healthy human individuals. Study-level findings and limits: Among donors, clonotype sharing was expected to be affected by sequencing depth. Some naive CD4 clonotypes, around 5%, turned up in common across a handful of donors.

In the naive CD8 group, cells lacked CD45RO and were positively selected for CCR7, so terminally differentiated effector memory CD45RA+ cells were left out. J is TRBJ1-5 and V is TRBV5-6; no clear D. The clonotype was recovered from a man aged 25 to 40 in good health. Sequenced input: naive CD8+ T cells sorted from blood. The CDR3 here is CASSLALAGNQPQHF. The CDR3 DNA sequence: TGTGCCAGCAGCTTGGCCTTGGCAGGCAATCAGCCCCAGCATTTT.